Sequencing of this TCR beta chain was carried out in a study of response to subunit inactivated influenza vaccine. V lost 6 bases, J lost 4 bases, and 8 bases lay in between. The CDR3 consists of 12 residues. In its sample, this clonotype was seen many times. What it binds is unknown. Study-wide points: Few additional T cells are recruited per seasonal influenza vaccination, authors suggested.

TCRdb reprocessed the RT-PCR reads via MiXCR and lists one record per CDR3 protein. Here the sample spans around 570,000 distinct CDR3 sequences, approximately 7.7% being singletons. This rearrangement joins TRBV12-3 or TRBV12-4 to TRBJ2-3; D unresolved. The source of this sequence is a man aged 50-75 years who received an inactivated influenza vaccine. The sequencing here drew on PBMCs from blood, taken around 25 months after vaccination. The CDR3 sequence is CASSFLPDTQYF. CDR3 nucleotide sequence: TGTGCCAGCAGCTTCCTCCCAGATACGCAGTATTTT.